The 8 T cell receptor beta chains given below trace back to one sample, sequenced in a study of cytomegalovirus exposure and HLA in healthy donors. The PCR ran on 60 Vbeta and 13 Jbeta primers. Produced via immunoSEQ multiplex PCR; TCRdb's table is partial and in-frame only. The table includes around 86,000 clones, nearly 80% detected once. Source material: PBMCs. These receptors were collected from a female donor in good health and CMV-seronegative.

The chain combines TRBV28 with TRBJ1-1, with D unresolved. Germline-derived CDR1 and CDR2 are MDHEN and SYDVKM. This CDR3 is 14 amino acids long. Trimming cost V 3 bases and J 0 bases, with 8 bases left between them. CDR3 loop: CASSLAAMNTEAFF. The CDR3 DNA sequence: TGTGCCAGCAGTTTGGCAGCGATGAACACTGAAGCTTTCTTT.

This clone was seen only once. The gene calls are TRBV28 and TRBJ1-2; D ambiguous. Looked up from germline, CDR1 is MDHEN and CDR2 is SYDVKM. Trimming removed 6 bases at V and 8 bases at J, with 13 bases between. The CDR3 sequence is 12 residues long. The CDR3 loop reads CASRSGSYGYTF. DNA of the CDR3: TGTGCCAGCAGGAGTGGGAGTTACGGCTACACCTTC.

This chain joins TRBV15 and TRBJ1-1; TRBD1 matches 9 bases. The CDR3 totals 16 residues. Germline assignment: CDR1 LNHNV and CDR2 YYDKDF (reference sequence). V was clipped by 5 bases and J by 2 bases; unmatched bases: 9. The CDR3 spells CATSGGTGGVNTEAFF. Here the CDR3 DNA reads TGTGCCACCAGCGGAGGAACAGGGGGCGTTAACACTGAAGCTTTCTTT.

The J gene is TRBJ2-4, the V gene TRBV28, with TRBD2 matching over 7 bases. The CDR3 runs 16 residues. CDR1 and CDR2 from the germline V gene are MDHEN and SYDVKM. V lost 3 bases to trimming and J lost 9 bases; unmatched junction nucleotides: 14. CDR3 DNA sequence: TGTGCCAGCAGTTTCGGCAGCAGCGGGATATCAGCCATTCAGTACTTC. It yields the protein CASSFGSSGISAIQYF.

The V gene is TRBV18, the J gene TRBJ1-1, with a possible D match to TRBD1 (6 bases). The CDR3 consists of 16 residues. Between the trimmed V and J ends, which lost 4 bases and 3 bases, there was a span of 18 bases. The germline gives CDR1 KGHSH, CDR2 LQKENI. The CDR3 region is CASSLGRGRGDTEAFF. CDR3 sequence (DNA): TGTGCCAGCTCACTGGGGCGGGGGCGCGGCGACACTGAAGCTTTCTTT.

The chain couples TRBV5-1 to TRBJ2-2, with a weak D call TRBD1 (6 bases). Germline V gene sequence: CDR1 SGHRS, CDR2 YFSETQ. This CDR3 spans 14 amino acids. Trimming shortened V by 4 bases and J by 1 base, and 8 bases separated the two germline ends. CDR3 sequence: CASSMGQNTGELFF. CDR3 in DNA: TGCGCCAGCAGCATGGGACAGAACACCGGGGAGCTGTTTTTT.

V is TRBV9 and J is TRBJ2-2; TRBD2 is a possible D gene (5 bases). Germline V CDR1 and CDR2: SGDLS, YYNGEE. Between the trimmed V and J ends, which lost 0 bases and 0 bases, there was a span of 9 bases. This CDR3 spans 16 amino acids. CDR3 nucleotide sequence: TGTGCCAGCAGCGTAGCCGGGATCGCGAACACCGGGGAGCTGTTTTTT. This sequence encodes CASSVAGIANTGELFF.

This clone was picked up a small number of times. This sequence joins TRBV25-1 and TRBJ1-4; unclear D gene. V was pared by 4 bases and J by 5 bases, with 23 bases between. The length of the CDR3 is 18 residues. Germline CDR1 is MGHDK and CDR2 is SYGVNS. The CDR3 is CASSGLDSVGDLNEKLFF. CDR3 nucleotides: TGTGCCAGCAGTGGGTTGGACTCCGTCGGGGATCTAAATGAAAAACTGTTTTTT.